The sequence of this TCR beta chain was determined in a study of tumor-infiltrating lymphocytes in primary liver carcinoma. On the study more broadly: Ages ranged from 30 to 69, with HCC or mixed HCC-cholangiocarcinoma.

The study co-extracted DNA and RNA from about 21-30 mg of unsorted bulk tissue. Researchers generated TCR beta cDNA from about 450 ng of total RNA, relying on a constant-region primer. The TCR beta library was amplified through three nested multiplex PCR rounds in a modified ARM-PCR procedure. Each of the first two PCR rounds ran approximately 11 cycles with TRBV1-TRBV30 forward and C-beta reverse primers. TCRdb processed the multiplex PCR reads anew with MiXCR; each CDR3 protein has one entry. The profile covers some 46,000 distinct CDR3 sequences, with 60% to 80% appearing a single time and about 37% taken by the ten largest. Comment on this clonotype: This may stem from a read error, because a much larger clone lies one nucleotide away.

The germline V gene encodes CDR1 SGHRS and CDR2 YFSETQ. Trimming removed 2 bases from V and 5 bases from J, with 13 bases in between. This CDR3 comprises 15 residues. V is TRBV5-1 and J is TRBJ1-4, with TRBD1 as a possible D gene (6 bases). This sequence originates from a woman aged 25 to 39 with primary liver carcinoma and hepatitis B virus infection. What was sequenced was tumor-adjacent normal liver tissue. The CDR3 reads CASSFFGTWNEKLFF. CDR3 coding DNA: TGCGCCAGCAGCTTTTTCGGGACATGGAATGAAAAACTGTTTTTT. Full variable domain (rest looked up from reference TRBV5-1 and TRBJ1-4): KAGVTQTPRYLIKTRGQQVTLSCSPISGHRSVSWYQQTPGQGLQFLFEYFSETQRNKGNFPGRFSGRQFSNSRSEMNVSTLELGDSALYLCASSFFGTWNEKLFFGSGTQLSVL.